This T cell receptor beta chain was recovered during a study of blood T cell repertoires in COVID-19. Looking at the study overall: Italy, Spain and the United States were the sources of the convalescent and acute COVID-19 samples.

Clones were read by immunoSEQ multiplex PCR, and TCRdb kept only the in-frame ones, dropping some. The table records roughly 300,000 clones, more than 85% of them present only once. The junction had 14 bases not matched to a gene; V was cut back by 4 bases and J by 10 bases. In germline, CDR1 is SGDLS, CDR2 YYNGEE. The CDR3 is 15 residues long. This study enrolled people aged roughly 18 to 90 from 20 to 25 US geographic areas. Cohorts were determined from participant-reported clinical history. Cohort 3 donors were reported recovered after two negative PCRs, clearance, or symptom resolution. Sequenced material: PBMCs or T cells enriched from blood (not recorded which). This clonotype originated in a woman aged 25 to 39 who had recovered from COVID-19. V gene TRBV9 combines with J gene TRBJ1-3; 7 bases agree with TRBD1. The CDR3 region is CASSPRTGGIGTIYF. CDR3 coding DNA: TGTGCCAGCAGCCCGCGGACAGGCGGGATAGGTACCATATATTTT.